A selection of T cell receptor beta chains follows, all from one sample in a study of shared clonotypes between healthy human individuals. TCRdb's table, derived via immunoSEQ multiplex PCR, lists solely in-frame clones and lacks some. This table has 550,000 to 750,000 clones, 95% to 96% appearing once. Sequenced: naive CD8+ T cells sorted from blood. The source of these receptors is a woman under 40 in good health. CDR3s include the opening cysteine and the closing phenylalanine or tryptophan. D genes are given only for firm matches. For some rows the clone size is stated as once, few or many, or as a class when expanded; others skip it.

d_call clone_size j_call v_call cdr3_aa cdr3_nt
. . TRBJ1-2 TRBV9 CASSVGGPQYRGYTF TGTGCCAGCAGCGTAGGAGGACCGCAGTATCGTGGCTACACCTTC
. . TRBJ2-3 TRBV9 CASSVASDPDTQYF TGTGCCAGCAGCGTAGCTAGCGATCCAGATACGCAGTATTTT
TRBD1 . TRBJ2-2 TRBV19 CASTEDRGLAGELFF TGTGCCAGTACCGAGGACAGGGGGCTCGCCGGGGAGCTGTTTTTT
. few TRBJ1-1 TRBV2 CASRSGPEAFF TGTGCCAGCAGGTCGGGCCCTGAAGCTTTCTTT
TRBD2 . TRBJ2-7 TRBV2 CASSEAGGPTGEQYF TGTGCCAGCAGTGAAGCGGGAGGGCCAACGGGCGAGCAGTACTTC
. . TRBJ2-3 TRBV7-2 CASSSLTDTQYF TGTGCCAGCAGCTCCTTAACAGATACGCAGTATTTT
. . TRBJ1-5 TRBV29-1 CSPGGQGEDQPQHF TGCAGCCCAGGTGGCCAGGGAGAGGATCAGCCCCAGCATTTT
TRBD1 once TRBJ2-7 TRBV27 CASSLGAGTGFEEQYF TGTGCCAGCAGTTTAGGGGCCGGGACAGGGTTCGAGGAGCAGTACTTC
. . TRBJ2-7 TRBV5-1 CASSHPGRGAYEQYF TGCGCCAGCAGCCACCCTGGGAGGGGGGCGTACGAGCAGTACTTC
TRBD2 . TRBJ2-7 TRBV2 CASYPAGTTYEQYF TGTGCCAGCTATCCAGCGGGAACCACCTACGAGCAGTACTTC
. . TRBJ1-2 TRBV5-8 CASSLALEQNTF TGTGCCAGCAGCTTGGCCCTCGAACAGAACACCTTC
TRBD1 . TRBJ2-7 TRBV6-5 CASASTGGYEQYF TGTGCCAGCGCGTCGACAGGGGGCTATGAGCAGTACTTC
TRBD1 . TRBJ2-1 TRBV25-1 CASSDHLRTGSGHNEQFF TGTGCCAGCAGTGATCACCTCAGGACAGGGTCCGGCCACAATGAGCAGTTCTTC
TRBD2 . TRBJ2-7 TRBV5-4 CASSLEGGTYEQYF TGTGCCAGCAGCTTGGAGGGAGGGACCTACGAGCAGTACTTC
. once TRBJ1-5 TRBV19 CASTTPSFNQPQHF TGTGCCAGCACTACCCCTTCCTTCAATCAGCCCCAGCATTTT
TRBD2 few TRBJ2-1 TRBV4-2 CASSQVVTSGDDNEQFF TGTGCCAGCAGCCAAGTTGTTACTAGCGGAGACGACAATGAGCAGTTCTTC
TRBD1 . TRBJ1-1 TRBV7-9 CASSADREGTEAFF TGTGCCAGCAGCGCGGACAGGGAGGGCACTGAAGCTTTCTTT
TRBD1 few TRBJ1-1 TRBV6-5 CASSSGQGPTEAFF TGTGCCAGCAGTTCGGGACAGGGTCCTACTGAAGCTTTCTTT
. . TRBJ2-3 TRBV10-1 CASSESGGADTQYF TGCGCCAGCAGTGAGTCGGGAGGTGCAGATACGCAGTATTTT